Sequencing of this T cell receptor (beta chain) was carried out in a study of tumor and adjacent non-tumor tissue in lung cancer. At the level of the study: Each sample yielded approximately 4.2 million productive TCRbeta reads on average. General study findings and limits: TCR diversity was significantly greater in tumor than normal lung tissue. Normal lung showed higher cumulative top 100 clone frequency than tumor. Tumor TCR diversity, when higher, was linked to shorter survival.

Remarks on this clonotype: Its antigen is as yet unknown. The junction differs from germline at one of its ends, possibly a read error.

Per the germline V gene, CDR1 is SGHNT and CDR2 is YENEEA. This CDR3 region has 15 residues. A modified ARM-PCR protocol with three rounds of nested PCR amplified TCRbeta. TCRdb processed the multiplex PCR reads anew with MiXCR; each CDR3 protein has one entry. The sample comprises more than 85,000 distinct CDR3 sequences, 65% of which are singletons, and roughly a fifth rests with the top ten. This sample's RNA came from whole unsorted tissue. Distant lung tissue was collected more than 3 cm away from the tumor edge. This TCR came from a young man with non-small cell lung cancer. This chain uses TRBV11-3 with TRBJ2-7; 7 bases match TRBD1. Specimen: distant non-tumor lung tissue. The CDR3 sequence: CAGSFLATGDYEQYF. The CDR3 nucleotides read TGTGCCGGCAGCTTCCTCGCAACAGGGGACTACGAGCAGTACTTC. The full variable domain, rest sourced from reference TRBV11-3 and TRBJ2-7, is EAGVVQSPRYKIIEKKQPVAFWCNPISGHNTLYWYLQNLGQGPELLIRYENEEAVDDSQLPKDRFSAERLKGVDSTLKIQPAELGDSAVYLCAGSFLATGDYEQYFGPGTRLTVT.